The clone carrying this T cell receptor (beta chain) was observed once. Its antigen is currently unknown. The sample is drawn from a study of cytomegalovirus exposure and HLA in healthy donors. Study in general: An earlier analysis identified under 130 million unique TCR beta sequences in approximately 190 million T cells. Genetic ancestry analysis placed about 80% of the 350 to 500 donors that were genotyped in the Caucasian-associated cluster. Study conclusions and caveats: The likely explanation for a cluster of highly shared sequence variants was sequencing artifact.

J gave up 1 base and V 7 bases, and 4 bases lay outside the gene matches. Germline loops: CDR1 SQVTM, CDR2 ANQGSEA. This CDR3 comprises 13 residues. Researchers ran the PCR with 60 Vbeta and 13 Jbeta primers. Sequencing was performed with immunoSEQ multiplex PCR; in TCRdb, only in-frame clones are kept and a portion is missing. The table lists roughly 130,000 clones, 65% to 80% of them singletons. Sample: PBMCs. The sequence was obtained from a woman in her forties or fifties in good health and CMV-seropositive. The rearrangement links TRBV29-1 to TRBJ1-1, with 9 bases that match TRBD1. As DNA, the CDR3 is TGCAGCGCCATGGGACAGGGGAACACTGAAGCTTTCTTT. It yields the protein CSAMGQGNTEAFF.